This T cell receptor beta chain is from a study of blood T cell repertoires in COVID-19. This clone was found a few times. Under the authors' procedure: Amplification of reference gene primers was used by the study to estimate nucleated cell counts. Profiled with immunoSEQ multiplex PCR; TCRdb holds only in-frame clones, not every one. The V and J calls and clone size are taken from that table; D and trimming were inferred from the DNA. The data hold over 100,000 clones, with around 80% observed a single time. The CDR3 is 13 residues long. The germline CDR1 and CDR2 sequences are DFQATT and SNEGSKA (reference sequence). Trimming cost V 3 bases and J 4 bases; bases outside gene matches: 6.

This receptor was identified in a human donor in a cohort sampled during active or convalescent COVID-19. Sequenced sample: peripheral blood. This rearrangement joins TRBV20-1 to TRBJ2-7, with TRBD1 matching over 7 bases. CDR3 DNA: TGCAGTGCTAGTTGGGACAGAGTTTACGAGCAGTACTTC. Translated, it gives CSASWDRVYEQYF.